The T cell receptor (beta chain) described here comes from a study of OX40 agonist ivuxolimab in advanced cancers. Study-wide background: Ivuxolimab was delivered to patients intravenously every 2 weeks at doses spanning 0.01 to 10 mg/kg. Study-level results: Not determined was the antigen specificity of the expanded peripheral T cells.

V was pared by 5 bases and J by 2 bases, with 13 bases between. The CDR3 totals 14 residues. In germline, CDR1 is MNHEY, CDR2 SVGAGI. A note on this clone: The antigen is undetermined.

The assay was immunoSEQ multiplex PCR, and TCRdb's table has in-frame clones only and misses some. The sample shows around 68,000 clones, roughly nine tenths of them seen only once. This chain joins TRBV6-5 and TRBJ2-7; D is possibly TRBD2 (5 bases). This clonotype originated in an adult with an advanced solid tumor such as melanoma, head and neck, liver or kidney cancer. Specimen: CD4+ or CD8+ T cells sorted from blood, collected in a trial of the OX40 agonist ivuxolimab. This chain's CDR3 is CASSLRTGTYEQYF. Here the CDR3 DNA reads TGTGCCAGCAGTCTCCGGACGGGAACCTACGAGCAGTACTTC.